A single T cell receptor (beta chain) is shown here with its context. Per the germline V gene, CDR1 is SGHVS and CDR2 is FQNEAQ. CDR3 length equals 14 residues. Trimming left V 4 bases short and J 4 bases short, with 11 bases between. This sample was included in a study of T cell responses to AZD1222 COVID-19 vaccine. Profiled with immunoSEQ multiplex PCR; TCRdb holds only in-frame clones, not every one. Of about 110,000 clones listed, 82% are singletons. The clonotype was recovered from an adult in good health. The sample consisted of peripheral blood, taken on day 0 of AZD1222 vaccination. The chain links TRBV7-8 to TRBJ1-5; no clear D gene. CDR3 protein: CASSSPRENQPQHF. CDR3 sequence (DNA): TGTGCCAGCAGCTCCCCCCGGGAAAATCAGCCCCAGCATTTT.